What follows is one TCR beta chain and its context. Its antigen is not known. Generated by immunoSEQ multiplex PCR, the TCRdb table keeps only in-frame clones and is missing some. The sample carries over 14,000 clones, 82% recorded once. The source of the sample is a study of T cell clones after liver transplantation. As for the study in general: As an antigen-independent comparator, third-party-reactive TCRbeta sequences came from pre-transplant mixed lymphocyte reactions.

Findings and caveats of the study: Conclusions were preliminary, with small, heterogeneous patient groups.

The clonotype was recovered from a human patient who received a liver transplant. Among the T cells, some may be from the graft donor. Sample: CD8+ T cells from blood, taken around 4 years after liver transplant.

This CDR3 reads CASSPGGSTDTQYF. CDR3 DNA sequence: TGTGCCAGCTCACCAGGGGGATCGACAGATACGCAGTATTTT. The chain uses TRBV18 and TRBJ2-3; D could derive from TRBD1 or TRBD2 (5 bases each). V was clipped by 2 bases and J by 3 bases, with 9 bases between them. The CDR3 has 14 residues. CDR1 and CDR2 (germline): KGHSH, LQKENI.